The 25 T cell receptor beta chains in this list originate from one sample, sequenced in a study of preoperative IRX-2 immunotherapy in early breast cancer. Treatment meaning: preoperative locoregional IRX-2 cytokine immunotherapy. Clones were sequenced by immunoSEQ multiplex PCR, and TCRdb holds only the in-frame ones, with some missing. The sample holds 25,000 to 30,000 clones, 70% to 85% seen once. The sample was taken from a patient treated with IRX-2 immunotherapy. The receptors here all came from a human donor with breast cancer.

This clone was seen only a few times. This chain links TRBV7-7 with TRBJ2-3; 8 positions match TRBD2. The CDR3 is 15 amino acids. Losses at the gene ends were 7 bases for V and 5 bases for J; bases not matched to a gene: 11. Germline CDR1 SSHAT, CDR2 FNYEAQ (reference sequence). The CDR3 nucleotides read TGTGCCAGCAACAACCCGGGGGGGGCCGGAGATACGCAGTATTTT. Amino acids: CASNNPGGAGDTQYF.

This chain joins TRBV29-1 and TRBJ2-2; D gene uncertain. Trimming cost V 7 bases and J 1 base, with 7 bases left between them. This CDR3 has 12 residues. Germline V CDR1 and CDR2: SQVTM, ANQGSEA. CDR3 bases: TGCAGCGGCGGTCGGAACACCGGGGAGCTGTTTTTT. Translation: CSGGRNTGELFF.

This CDR3 is CASSLVGGWDGYTF. In DNA form, the CDR3 reads TGTGCCAGCAGCTTGGTTGGTGGATGGGATGGCTACACCTTC. The chain joins TRBV7-1 to TRBJ1-2; D is unclear. TRBV7-1 is an ORF for which the function is uncertain. The CDR3 is made up of 14 amino acids. The V gene lost 4 bases and the J gene lost 6 bases, with 15 bases spanning the gap.

The J gene is TRBJ2-6, the V gene TRBV19; 7 bases are shared with TRBD1. There are 19 residues in the CDR3. Germline-derived CDR1 and CDR2 are LNHDA and SQIVND (reference sequence). Trimming cost V 4 bases and J 2 bases; bases outside gene matches: 14. CDR3 nucleotides: TGTGCCAGTAGTAAGACAGGGATCCACTCGATAACTGGGGCCAACGTCCTGACTTTC. This sequence encodes CASSKTGIHSITGANVLTF.

In its sample, this clone was seen a few times. This sequence joins TRBV6-8 and TRBJ2-1; D gene uncertain. The V gene's germline CDR1 is MNHGY and CDR2 SAAAGT. CDR3 length equals 13 residues. Deletions cut 7 bases from V and 7 bases from J, with 14 bases between. The CDR3, as DNA: TGTGCCAGCATCCGGAGAGTCGGGAATGAGCAGTTCTTC. Its protein product is CASIRRVGNEQFF.

The chain recombines TRBV28 with TRBJ1-6, with TRBD1 identical over 8 bases. Germline CDR1 reads MDHEN; CDR2 reads SYDVKM. J gave up 8 bases and V 7 bases, and 7 bases lay outside the gene matches. The CDR3 extends over 14 amino acids. This CDR3 reads CASTTRDRYSPLHF. The CDR3 DNA follows: TGTGCCAGCACTACGAGGGACAGGTATTCACCCCTCCACTTT.

This chain connects TRBV7-4 to TRBJ2-3; 8 nucleotides agree with TRBD2. The CDR3 runs to 16 residues. Germline CDR1 reads SGHVT; CDR2 reads SQSDAQ. V dropped 1 base and J dropped 2; count of bases not matched to a gene: 5. The DNA for the CDR3 is TGTGCCAGCAGCTTAGGAAAGCGGGGGATCACAGATACGCAGTATTTT. Translated, it gives CASSLGKRGITDTQYF.

The rearrangement links TRBV6-8 to TRBJ1-1, with D maybe TRBD1 (6 bases). Germline V gene lookup returns CDR1 MNHGY and CDR2 SAAAGT. The CDR3 is 13 amino acids. Deletions cut 7 bases from V and 6 bases from J, with 15 bases between. The chain's CDR3 is CASTLGGFAEAFF. Here the CDR3 DNA reads TGTGCCAGCACTCTAGGGGGTTTCGCTGAAGCTTTCTTT.

This chain connects TRBV11-3 to TRBJ1-2; TRBD1 matches at 7 bases. This CDR3 has 15 amino acids. V lost 7 bases to trimming and J lost 0 bases; unmatched junction nucleotides: 8. The V gene's germline CDR1 is SGHNT and CDR2 YENEEA. The CDR3 loop reads CASTPLGQTNYGYTF. In nucleotides, the CDR3 is TGTGCCAGCACCCCCCTGGGACAGACTAACTATGGCTACACCTTC.

The rearrangement joins TRBV11-3 to TRBJ2-5, with D maybe TRBD2 (6 bases). The germline CDR1 and CDR2 sequences are SGHNT and YENEEA. V lost 5 bases to trimming and J lost 4 bases, with 20 bases between them. The CDR3 totals 16 residues. The CDR3 DNA reads as TGTGCCAGCAGCCAGGAGGGTGGGTCTAATAGAGAGACCCAGTACTTC. Encoded protein: CASSQEGGSNRETQYF.

This clone has only one observation. The genes are TRBV11-1 and TRBJ1-4, with a weak D call TRBD1 (5 bases). V was trimmed by 5 bases and J by 5 bases, leaving 15 bases between them. Germline V gene data show CDR1 as SGHAT and CDR2 as FQDESV (reference sequence). There are 15 residues in the CDR3. This CDR3 is CASSQDGGSNEKLFF. In DNA form, the CDR3 reads TGTGCCAGCAGCCAAGATGGGGGGTCCAATGAAAAACTGTTTTTT.

The rearrangement uses TRBV11-3 and TRBJ1-2; 8 bases are shared with TRBD1. The CDR3 contains 14 residues. Germline V gene sequence: CDR1 SGHNT, CDR2 YENEEA. With V trimmed by 5 bases and J by 3 bases, 5 bases remained unmatched. CDR3 region: CASSLQGADYGYTF. CDR3 sequence (DNA): TGTGCCAGCAGCCTGCAGGGGGCCGACTATGGCTACACCTTC.

This sequence joins TRBV6-8 and TRBJ1-5, with a tentative D call TRBD1 (5 bases). Germline V lookup: CDR1 MNHGY, CDR2 SAAAGT. V was cut by 4 bases and J by 4 bases, with 11 bases left in between. The CDR3 loop spans 14 amino acids. The CDR3 DNA reads as TGTGCCAGCAGTTTAGGGGCTGGGAATCAGCCCCAGCATTTT. The encoded protein is CASSLGAGNQPQHF.

The genes are TRBV10-3 and TRBJ2-5, with a weak D call TRBD1 (6 bases). Trimming left V 0 bases short and J 0 bases short, with 11 bases between. From germline, CDR1 is ENHRY and CDR2 SYGVKD. CDR3 size: 16 residues. CDR3 in amino acids: CAISESSWTDQETQYF. CDR3 in DNA: TGTGCCATCAGTGAGTCTAGCTGGACAGACCAAGAGACCCAGTACTTC.

Here the CDR3 reads CASSSGMDRYGYTF. As DNA, the CDR3 is TGTGCCAGCAGCTCCGGAATGGATCGGTATGGCTACACCTTC. The chain uses TRBV11-3 and TRBJ1-2; D not certain. CDR3 length equals 14 residues. Germline V gene sequence: CDR1 SGHNT, CDR2 YENEEA. With 4 bases removed from V and 5 bases from J, the gap between germline ends came to 14 bases.

In its sample, this clone is medium-sized. In DNA, the CDR3 is TGTGCCAGCAGTCGCTACAGGGGCTACGAGCAGTACTTC. Translated, it gives CASSRYRGYEQYF. The rearrangement uses TRBV6-8 and TRBJ2-7; 7 bases match TRBD1. The germline CDR1 and CDR2 sequences are MNHGY and SAAAGT. After removal of 5 bases from V and 3 bases from J, the junction contained 4 bases not matched to a gene. This CDR3 has 13 residues.

This clone was observed once. This chain links TRBV15 with TRBJ2-2, with a weak D call TRBD2 (6 bases). Between the trimmed V and J ends, which lost 0 bases and 4 bases, there was a span of 9 bases. The CDR3 is made up of 15 amino acids. The germline V gene has CDR1 LNHNV and CDR2 YYDKDF (reference sequence). In DNA form, the CDR3 reads TGTGCCACCAGCAGAGATTTGGGGGGCACCGGGGAGCTGTTTTTT. This sequence encodes CATSRDLGGTGELFF. The variable domain in full, completed from reference TRBV15 and TRBJ2-2, reads DAMVIQNPRYQVTQFGKPVTLSCSQTLNHNVMYWYQQKSSQAPKLLFHYYDKDFNNEADTPDNFQSRRPNTSFCFLDIRSPGLGDTAMYLCATSRDLGGTGELFFGEGSRLTVL.

The chain joins TRBV6-8 to TRBJ2-3, with D possibly TRBD1 on 6 matching bases. This CDR3 is built from 17 residues. The V and J ends lost 2 bases and 2 bases respectively, with 17 bases between them. The germline V gene encodes CDR1 MNHGY and CDR2 SAAAGT. CDR3 DNA sequence: TGTGCCAGCAGTTACACGACCCTTGGACAGACCACAGATACGCAGTATTTT. Encoded protein: CASSYTTLGQTTDTQYF.

This clone was seen a few times. J is TRBJ2-7 and V is TRBV29-1; D could derive from TRBD1 or TRBD2 (5 bases each). The CDR3 runs 15 residues. V lost 5 bases to trimming and J lost 5 bases, with 22 bases between them. The V gene's germline CDR1 is SQVTM and CDR2 ANQGSEA. CDR3 loop: CSVWGTQTSSNEQYF. The CDR3, as DNA: TGCAGCGTTTGGGGGACCCAGACTTCGTCTAACGAGCAGTACTTC.

The rearrangement links TRBV11-3 to TRBJ2-1; a weak D match, TRBD2 (6 bases). This CDR3 contains 16 residues. V lost 3 bases to trimming and J lost 2 bases, with 14 bases between them. CDR1 SGHNT and CDR2 YENEEA come from the germline V gene. As DNA, the CDR3 is TGTGCCAGCAGCTTGGAAGGAGGGGCTACCTACAATGAGCAGTTCTTC. Its protein product is CASSLEGGATYNEQFF.

The V and J genes are TRBV7-7 and TRBJ2-7, with D maybe TRBD1 (6 bases). This CDR3 region has 15 residues. Trimming shortened V by 5 bases and J by 4 bases, and 18 bases separated the two germline ends. The germline CDR1 and CDR2 sequences are SSHAT and FNYEAQ (reference sequence). The CDR3 protein is CASSGRDTRFYEQYF. The CDR3 DNA reads TGTGCCAGCAGCGGACGGGACACCCGGTTTTACGAGCAGTACTTC.

This chain uses TRBV29-1 with TRBJ2-5; TRBD2 matches at 9 bases. V trimming: 0 bases; J trimming: 4 bases; junction bases outside the gene matches: 3. In germline, CDR1 is SQVTM, CDR2 ANQGSEA. The CDR3 length is 14 residues. The CDR3 loop reads CSVEDAGGRETQYF. The CDR3 region has the DNA TGCAGCGTTGAAGACGCGGGAGGGCGAGAGACCCAGTACTTC.

The chain carries TRBV19 and TRBJ2-7, with D possibly being TRBD1 or TRBD2 (5 bases each). Trimming removed 1 base from V and 1 base from J, with 8 bases in between. CDR1 is LNHDA and CDR2 is SQIVND in the germline V gene (reference sequence). The CDR3 spans 14 residues. CDR3 nucleotides: TGTGCCAGTAGTATAGCGGGACCTTCCTACGAGCAGTACTTC. Its translation is CASSIAGPSYEQYF.

This chain uses TRBV6-8 with TRBJ2-3; D call uncertain. In germline, CDR1 is MNHGY, CDR2 SAAAGT. V was cut by 1 base and J by 6 bases, with 11 bases left in between. This CDR3 has 14 amino acids. The CDR3 nucleotides read TGTGCCAGCAGTTACTTGGATACATCCGATACGCAGTATTTT. Translating it yields CASSYLDTSDTQYF.

This chain joins TRBV18 and TRBJ2-7, with 12 bases aligning to TRBD2. This CDR3 comprises 18 residues. After removal of 0 bases from V and 2 bases from J, the junction contained 8 bases not matched to a gene. CDR1 and CDR2 from the germline V gene are KGHSH and LQKENI. The CDR3 sequence is CASSPPIRTSGAAYEQYF. The CDR3 DNA reads TGTGCCAGCTCACCACCGATTCGGACTAGCGGGGCGGCCTACGAGCAGTACTTC.